This T cell receptor beta chain emerged from a study of blood T cell repertoires in COVID-19. Looking at the study overall: From the United States, Italy and Spain came samples of acute and convalescent COVID-19. The cDNA or gDNA used as material had been derived from T cells, B-cell-depleted T cells, or PBMCs.

Assay used: immunoSEQ multiplex PCR; TCRdb lists only in-frame clones, some missing. The repertoire includes fewer than 70,000 clones, approximately 91% of them detected once, and about 8% sits in the top ten. On this clone itself: The same CDR3 can be traced to other DNA sequences in this sample.

CDR3 length: 14 residues. Germline-derived CDR1 and CDR2 are KGHDR and SFDVKD. Trimming at V came to 7 bases and at J to 7 bases, leaving 8 bases not matched to a gene. The sample was peripheral blood. The chain combines TRBV24-1 with TRBJ2-1; 8 bases map to TRBD2. This TCR was sampled from a woman in her 70s with active COVID-19. CDR3: CATSRAGDGNEQFF. CDR3 in DNA: TGTGCCACCAGCAGAGCGGGAGACGGTAATGAGCAGTTCTTC.